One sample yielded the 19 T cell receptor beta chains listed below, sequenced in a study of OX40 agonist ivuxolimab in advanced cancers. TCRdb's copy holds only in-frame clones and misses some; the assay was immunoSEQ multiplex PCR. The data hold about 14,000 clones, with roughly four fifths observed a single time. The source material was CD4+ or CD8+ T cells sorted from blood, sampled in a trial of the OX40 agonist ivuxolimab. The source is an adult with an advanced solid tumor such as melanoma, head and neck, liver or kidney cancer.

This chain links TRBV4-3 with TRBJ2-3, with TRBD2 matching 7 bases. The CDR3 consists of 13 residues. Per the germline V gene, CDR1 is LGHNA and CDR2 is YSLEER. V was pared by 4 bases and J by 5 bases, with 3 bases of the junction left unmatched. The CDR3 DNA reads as TGCGCCAGCAGCCGAGGCGGGGGAGATACGCAGTATTTT. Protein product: CASSRGGGDTQYF.

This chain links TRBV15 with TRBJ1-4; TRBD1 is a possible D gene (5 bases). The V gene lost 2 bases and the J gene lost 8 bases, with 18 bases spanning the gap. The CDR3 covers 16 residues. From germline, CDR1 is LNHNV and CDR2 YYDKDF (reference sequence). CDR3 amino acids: CATSRLDSESGEKLFF. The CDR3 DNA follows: TGTGCCACCAGCAGACTCGACAGCGAAAGCGGGGAAAAACTGTTTTTT.

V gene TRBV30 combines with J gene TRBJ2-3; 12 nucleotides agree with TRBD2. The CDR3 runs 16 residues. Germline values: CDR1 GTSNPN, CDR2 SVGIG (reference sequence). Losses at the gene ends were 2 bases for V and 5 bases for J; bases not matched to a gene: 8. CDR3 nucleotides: TGTGCCTGGAGTTCCCGACTAGCGGGAGATCGAGATACGCAGTATTTT. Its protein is CAWSSRLAGDRDTQYF.

CDR3 sequence: CAGLPWGLGNTIYF. The CDR3 region has the DNA TGCGCCGGCCTCCCCTGGGGGCTCGGAAACACCATATATTTT. The chain has TRBV5-1 and TRBJ1-3; TRBD1 might be the D (6 bases). The germline V and J ends were trimmed by 10 bases and 4 bases, with 18 bases remaining between them. This CDR3 is built from 14 residues. Germline lookup yields CDR1 SGHRS and CDR2 YFSETQ.

The CDR3 coding sequence is TGCGCCAGCAGCCAAGGGCCTAGTGTGAGTGAGCAGTACTTC. Residues: CASSQGPSVSEQYF. The chain carries TRBV4-1 and TRBJ2-7, with no clear D. The CDR3 totals 14 residues. The germline CDR1 and CDR2 sequences are MGHRA and YSYEKL. V lost 1 base and J 7 bases, leaving 14 bases between the germline ends.

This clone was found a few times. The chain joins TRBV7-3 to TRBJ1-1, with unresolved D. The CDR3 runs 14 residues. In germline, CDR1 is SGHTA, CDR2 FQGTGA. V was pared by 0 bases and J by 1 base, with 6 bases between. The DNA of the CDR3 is TGTGCCAGCAGCTTAACCTCAGGGAACACTGAAGCTTTCTTT. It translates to CASSLTSGNTEAFF.

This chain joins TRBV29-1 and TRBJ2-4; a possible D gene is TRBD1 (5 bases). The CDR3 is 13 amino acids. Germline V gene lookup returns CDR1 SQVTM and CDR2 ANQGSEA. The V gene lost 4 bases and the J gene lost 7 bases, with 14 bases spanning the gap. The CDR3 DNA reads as TGCAGCGTTGTTGGCAGGGAACGGAACATTCAGTACTTC. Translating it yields CSVVGRERNIQYF.

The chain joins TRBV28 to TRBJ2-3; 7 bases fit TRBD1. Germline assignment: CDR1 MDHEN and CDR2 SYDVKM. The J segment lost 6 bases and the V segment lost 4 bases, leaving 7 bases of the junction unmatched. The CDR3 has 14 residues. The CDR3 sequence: CASSSGQLTDTQYF. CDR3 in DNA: TGTGCCAGCAGTTCGGGACAGCTCACGGATACGCAGTATTTT.

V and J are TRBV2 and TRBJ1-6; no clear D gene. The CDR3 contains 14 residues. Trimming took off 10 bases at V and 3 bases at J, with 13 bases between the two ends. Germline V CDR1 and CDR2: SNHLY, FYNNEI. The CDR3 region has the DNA TGTGCCACCTCTGAGAGGGACTATAATTCACCCCTCCACTTT. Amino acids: CATSERDYNSPLHF.

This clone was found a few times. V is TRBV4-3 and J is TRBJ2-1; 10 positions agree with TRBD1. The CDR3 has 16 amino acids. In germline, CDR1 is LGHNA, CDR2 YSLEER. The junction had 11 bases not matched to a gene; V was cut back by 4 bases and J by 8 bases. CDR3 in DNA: TGCGCCAGCAGCCCAAGAGGACAGGGGGGTTCGGATGAGCAGTTCTTC. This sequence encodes CASSPRGQGGSDEQFF.

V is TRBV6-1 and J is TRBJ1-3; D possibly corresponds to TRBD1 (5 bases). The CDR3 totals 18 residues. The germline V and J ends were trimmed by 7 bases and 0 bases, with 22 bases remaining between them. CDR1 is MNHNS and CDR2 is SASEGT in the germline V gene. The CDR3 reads CASTEWGFGEGSGNTIYF. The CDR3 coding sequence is TGTGCCAGCACTGAGTGGGGGTTCGGGGAGGGCTCTGGAAACACCATATATTTT.

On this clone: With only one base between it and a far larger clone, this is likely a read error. The CDR3 region has the DNA TGTGCCAGCAGTTTCGGACAGGGATACGAGCAGTACTTC. This codes for CASSFGQGYEQYF. The chain uses TRBV27 and TRBJ2-7; 8 bases agree with TRBD1. Germline CDR1 and CDR2: MNHEY and SMNVEV (reference sequence). J lost 4 bases, V lost 3 bases, and 2 bases had no gene match. This CDR3 has 13 amino acids.

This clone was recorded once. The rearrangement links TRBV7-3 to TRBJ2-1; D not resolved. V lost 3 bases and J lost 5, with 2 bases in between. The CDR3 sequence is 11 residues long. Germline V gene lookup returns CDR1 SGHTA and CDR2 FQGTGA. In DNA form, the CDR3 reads TGTGCCAGCAGCTTCGACAATGAGCAGTTCTTC. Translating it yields CASSFDNEQFF.

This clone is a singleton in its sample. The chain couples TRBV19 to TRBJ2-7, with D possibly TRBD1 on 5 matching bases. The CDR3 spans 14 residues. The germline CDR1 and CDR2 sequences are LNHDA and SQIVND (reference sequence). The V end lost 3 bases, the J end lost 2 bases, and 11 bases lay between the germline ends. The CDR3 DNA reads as TGTGCCAGTAGTATCGTGGCAGGGACCTACGAGCAGTACTTC. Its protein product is CASSIVAGTYEQYF.

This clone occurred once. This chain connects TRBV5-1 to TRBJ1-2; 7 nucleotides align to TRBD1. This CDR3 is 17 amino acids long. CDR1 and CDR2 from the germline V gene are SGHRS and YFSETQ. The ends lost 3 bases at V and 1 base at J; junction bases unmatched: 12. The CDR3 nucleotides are TGCGCCAGCAGCTGGTCTCCCGGGACAGATATTAACTATGGCTACACCTTC. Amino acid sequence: CASSWSPGTDINYGYTF.

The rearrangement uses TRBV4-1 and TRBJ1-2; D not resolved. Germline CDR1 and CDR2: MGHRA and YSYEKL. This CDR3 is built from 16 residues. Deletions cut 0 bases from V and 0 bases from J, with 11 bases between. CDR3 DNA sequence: TGCGCCAGCAGCCAAGATCGGGCATCTTCTAACTATGGCTACACCTTC. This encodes CASSQDRASSNYGYTF.

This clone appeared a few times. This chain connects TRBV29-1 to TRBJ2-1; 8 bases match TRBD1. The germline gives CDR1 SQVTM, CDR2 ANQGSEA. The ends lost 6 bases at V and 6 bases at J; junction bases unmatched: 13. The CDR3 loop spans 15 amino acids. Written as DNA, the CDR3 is TGCAGCGTACTCGGGACAGGCGGGTACGTCAATGAGCAGTTCTTC. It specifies CSVLGTGGYVNEQFF.

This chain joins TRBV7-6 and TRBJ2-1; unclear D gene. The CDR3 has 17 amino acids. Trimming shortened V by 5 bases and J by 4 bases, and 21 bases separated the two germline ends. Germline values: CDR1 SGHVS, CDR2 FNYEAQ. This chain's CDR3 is CASSQRQIPLIYNEQFF. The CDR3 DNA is TGTGCCAGCAGCCAGCGACAAATTCCTCTTATTTACAATGAGCAGTTCTTC. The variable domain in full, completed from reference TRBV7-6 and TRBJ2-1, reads GAGVSQSPRYKVTKRGQDVALRCDPISGHVSLYWYRQALGQGPEFLTYFNYEAQQDKSGLPNDRFSAERPEGSISTLTIQRTEQRDSAMYRCASSQRQIPLIYNEQFFGPGTRLTVL.

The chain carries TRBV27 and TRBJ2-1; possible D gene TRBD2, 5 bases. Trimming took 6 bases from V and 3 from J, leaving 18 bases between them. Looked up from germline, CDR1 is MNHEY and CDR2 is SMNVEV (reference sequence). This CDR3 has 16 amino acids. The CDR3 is CASRLSGYSFYNEQFF. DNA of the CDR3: TGTGCCAGCAGATTAAGCGGATATAGCTTCTACAATGAGCAGTTCTTC.